This entry lists 19 T cell receptor beta chains sequenced from one sample in a study of vaccination and CD4 T cells after COVID-19. Regarding treatment: roughly nine-day PBMC culture with coronavirus spike peptide pools or control peptides (ViraFEST assay). The assay that was used to sequence DNA from cultured CD4+ T cells was the Oncomine TCR Beta short-read assay. TCRdb fed the PCR reads into MiXCR, producing one record per CDR3 protein. The table lists thousands of distinct CDR3 sequences, about two thirds of them singletons. No antigens are known for them. Sequencing used CD4+ T cells from blood, cultured in vitro. The receptor source for this set is a human donor who had recovered from COVID-19.

The chain couples TRBV2 to TRBJ1-2; D not certain. Germline V gene data show CDR1 as SNHLY and CDR2 as FYNNEI. The CDR3 has 15 amino acids. V was trimmed by 6 bases and J by 5 bases, leaving 19 bases between them. The CDR3 nucleotides are TGTGCCAGCAGGACCCGCTTAGGGAATGAATATGGCTACACCTTC. It translates to CASRTRLGNEYGYTF.

J is TRBJ1-1 and V is TRBV20-1; D ambiguous. There are 13 residues in the CDR3. V shed 6 bases and J shed 0 bases, with 11 bases lying between them. Per the germline V gene, CDR1 is DFQATT and CDR2 is SNEGSKA (reference sequence). The CDR3 sequence is CSARPDLNTEAFF. As DNA, the CDR3 is TGCAGTGCCCGACCGGACCTGAACACTGAAGCTTTCTTT.

The gene calls are TRBV20-1 and TRBJ1-3; D ambiguous. This CDR3 has 13 amino acids. Germline assignment: CDR1 DFQATT and CDR2 SNEGSKA (reference sequence). Trimming shortened V by 1 base and J by 1 base, and 5 bases separated the two germline ends. The DNA for the CDR3 is TGCAGTGCTAGAGTTAGTTCTGGAAACACCATATATTTT. Translated, it gives CSARVSSGNTIYF.

The V gene is TRBV7-2, the J gene TRBJ2-7; 14 bases match TRBD2. This CDR3 comprises 18 residues. V was clipped by 2 bases and J by 3 bases; unmatched bases: 9. The germline CDR1 and CDR2 sequences are SGHTA and FQGNSA. In DNA, the CDR3 is TGTGCCAGCAGCTTACTCAGGCCGGGACTAGCGGGGGACTACGAGCAGTACTTC. The encoded protein is CASSLLRPGLAGDYEQYF.

This chain uses TRBV6-1 with TRBJ1-2; 7 bases match TRBD1. Germline V gene lookup returns CDR1 MNHNS and CDR2 SASEGT. CDR3 length: 13 amino acids. The J segment lost 8 bases and the V segment lost 6 bases, leaving 9 bases of the junction unmatched. The CDR3 reads CASSEQGTRGYTF. DNA for the CDR3: TGTGCCAGCAGCGAACAGGGGACAAGGGGCTACACCTTC.

The V call is TRBV6-2 or TRBV6-3, the J call TRBJ2-7, with 11 bases that match TRBD2. Germline trimming cut 6 bases from V and 0 bases from J; bases unmatched to any gene: 7. The CDR3 is 16 residues long. Per the germline V gene, CDR1 is MNHEY and CDR2 is SVGEGT. For the CDR3, the DNA is TGTGCCAGCAGCCAACTAGCGGGGGCCCTCTCCTACGAGCAGTACTTC. Translating gives CASSQLAGALSYEQYF.

This clonotype showed up just a few times. J is TRBJ2-1 and V is TRBV20-1; TRBD2 agrees at 9 bases. CDR1 and CDR2 from the germline V gene are DFQATT and SNEGSKA (reference sequence). V was clipped by 0 bases and J by 7 bases; unmatched bases: 7. This CDR3 region has 15 residues. Written as DNA, the CDR3 is TGCAGTGCTAGAGATGGCGGGAGGGCGGGGAATGAGCAGTTCTTC. Residues: CSARDGGRAGNEQFF.

This rearrangement joins TRBV11-3 to TRBJ2-5; D unresolved. The V gene's germline CDR1 is SGHNT and CDR2 YENEEA. This CDR3 is 14 amino acids long. V lost 1 base and J lost 0, with 6 bases in between. The CDR3 region is CASSLGPNQETQYF. CDR3 in DNA: TGTGCCAGCAGCTTAGGCCCCAACCAAGAGACCCAGTACTTC.

This clonotype was counted a few times. The chain recombines TRBV7-2 with TRBJ1-2, with D possibly matching TRBD1 (6 bases). CDR1 and CDR2 from the germline V gene are SGHTA and FQGNSA. This CDR3 comprises 16 residues. The V and J ends lost 7 bases and 4 bases respectively, with 22 bases between them. In DNA, the CDR3 is TGTGCCAGCACACCAGATACTGGGGGGCGGGGCTATGGCTACACCTTC. Protein: CASTPDTGGRGYGYTF. The entire variable domain, with the rest obtained from reference TRBV7-2 and TRBJ1-2, is as follows: GAGVSQSPSNKVTEKGKDVELRCDPISGHTALYWYRQSLGQGLEFLIYFQGNSAPDKSGLPSDRFSAERTGGSVSTLTIQRTQQEDSAVYLCASTPDTGGRGYGYTFGSGTRLTVV.

The rearrangement links TRBV7-8 to TRBJ2-2; no firm D call. V lost 5 bases to trimming and J lost 4 bases, with 8 bases between them. In germline, CDR1 is SGHVS, CDR2 FQNEAQ. The CDR3 sequence is 13 residues long. CDR3 loop: CASSTLTTGELFF. The DNA of the CDR3 is TGTGCCAGCAGCACTTTAACCACCGGGGAGCTGTTTTTT.

This clonotype is deemed medium-sized (0.01 to 0.1%). The chain couples TRBV7-9 to TRBJ1-1; 10 bases map to TRBD1. J lost 4 bases, V lost 0 bases, and 2 bases had no gene match. CDR1 is SEHNR, CDR2 FQNEAQ, per germline (reference sequence). The CDR3 extends over 15 amino acids. In nucleotides, the CDR3 is TGTGCCAGCAGCTTAGCTGGGACAGGGGTCACTGAAGCTTTCTTT. This gives the protein CASSLAGTGVTEAFF.

The J gene is TRBJ1-2, the V gene TRBV2; TRBD1 might be the D (6 bases). CDR1 is SNHLY, CDR2 FYNNEI, per germline. The CDR3 contains 13 residues. The V end was cut by 6 bases, the J end by 4 bases, with 12 bases between. The CDR3 nucleotides read TGTGCCAGCAGAGTACAGACAGGCTATGGCTACACCTTC. This codes for CASRVQTGYGYTF.

The V call is TRBV6-1, the J call TRBJ2-5, with D uncertain. Germline CDR1 and CDR2: MNHNS and SASEGT. Between the trimmed V and J ends, which lost 10 bases and 1 base, there was a span of 10 bases. This CDR3 region has 12 residues. The CDR3 spells CATLAAQETQYF. CDR3 nucleotide sequence: TGTGCCACCCTGGCAGCCCAAGAGACCCAGTACTTC.

This sequence joins TRBV7-8 and TRBJ1-2; D uncertain. The CDR3 has 12 residues. Trimming removed 1 base at V and 8 bases at J, with 8 bases between. Germline V CDR1 and CDR2: SGHVS, FQNEAQ. This CDR3 reads CASSLEGHGYTF. Written as DNA, the CDR3 is TGTGCCAGCAGCTTAGAAGGGCACGGCTACACCTTC.

This chain connects TRBV11-2 to TRBJ2-5, with 10 bases aligning to TRBD2. Trimming cost V 5 bases and J 2 bases; bases outside gene matches: 5. Germline lookup yields CDR1 SGHAT and CDR2 FQNNGV. The CDR3 length is 15 residues. CDR3: CASSLGLAEQETQYF. CDR3 bases: TGTGCCAGCAGCCTAGGACTAGCGGAACAAGAGACCCAGTACTTC.

The rearrangement uses TRBV4-2 and TRBJ2-3; TRBD2 matches 7 bases. The CDR3 is 16 amino acids. Germline V gives CDR1 LGHNA, CDR2 YNFKEQ. Unmatched junction bases numbered 6, after V lost 3 bases and J lost 0 bases. CDR3 in DNA: TGTGCCAGCAGCCATGCACTAGCGCCCAGCACAGATACGCAGTATTTT. Encoded protein: CASSHALAPSTDTQYF.

The chain combines TRBV7-6 with TRBJ2-1, with 9 bases that match TRBD2. Looked up from germline, CDR1 is SGHVS and CDR2 is FNYEAQ. V shed 2 bases and J 4 bases; nucleotides not matched to a gene: 6. The CDR3 has 16 residues. CDR3 sequence: CASSLLPSGVYNEQFF. For the CDR3, the DNA is TGTGCCAGCAGCTTATTACCTAGCGGGGTATACAATGAGCAGTTCTTC.

This clonotype has a single count. This chain uses TRBV10-3 with TRBJ2-5; 8 bases match TRBD1. Trimming took 0 bases from V and 2 from J; bases not matched to a gene: 8. This CDR3 contains 17 residues. The germline V gene has CDR1 ENHRY and CDR2 SYGVKD. The CDR3 loop is CAISESTWTGIQETQYF. CDR3 nucleotide sequence: TGTGCCATCAGTGAGTCGACGTGGACAGGGATACAAGAGACCCAGTACTTC.

This clonotype occurred a few times. The V and J genes are TRBV12-5 and TRBJ1-1, with D perhaps TRBD1 (6 bases). Germline CDR1 reads LGHNT; CDR2 reads FRNRAP. The CDR3 spans 12 residues. Trimming removed 6 bases from V and 7 bases from J, with 12 bases in between. Written as DNA, the CDR3 is TGTGCTAGTGGCCGAGGACAGCTTGAAGCTTTCTTT. This sequence encodes CASGRGQLEAFF. The full variable domain, completed using reference TRBV12-5 and TRBJ1-1, is DARVTQTPRHKVTEMGQEVTMRCQPILGHNTVFWYRQTMMQGLELLAYFRNRAPLDDSGMPKDRFSAEMPDATLATLKIQPSEPRDSAVYFCASGRGQLEAFFGQGTRLTVV.